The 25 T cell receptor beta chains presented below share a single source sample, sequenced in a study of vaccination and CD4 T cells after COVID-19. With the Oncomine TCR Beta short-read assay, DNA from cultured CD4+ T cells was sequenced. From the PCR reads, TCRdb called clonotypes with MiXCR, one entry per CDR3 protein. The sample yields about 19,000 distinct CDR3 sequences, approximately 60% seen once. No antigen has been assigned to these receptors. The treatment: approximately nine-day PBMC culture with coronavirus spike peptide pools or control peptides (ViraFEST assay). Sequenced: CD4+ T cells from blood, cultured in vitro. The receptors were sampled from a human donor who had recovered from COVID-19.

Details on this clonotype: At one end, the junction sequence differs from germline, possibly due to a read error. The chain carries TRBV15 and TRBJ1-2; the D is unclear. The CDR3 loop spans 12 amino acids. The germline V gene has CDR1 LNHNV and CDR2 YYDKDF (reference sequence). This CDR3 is CATSRDLYGNTF. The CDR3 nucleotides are TGTGCCACCAGCAGAGATCTGTATGGCAACACCTTC.

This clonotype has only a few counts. CDR3 sequence: CASSLGSGGSNQPQHF. CDR3 DNA sequence: TGTGCCAGCAGCTTAGGTTCGGGGGGCAGCAATCAGCCCCAGCATTTT. The chain couples TRBV7-9 to TRBJ1-5; the D gene is possibly TRBD1 (6 bases). The V and J ends lost 1 base and 1 base respectively, with 11 bases between them. Per the germline V gene, CDR1 is SEHNR and CDR2 is FQNEAQ (reference sequence). This CDR3 has 16 residues.

CDR3 loop: CASTQAGGWNEKLFF. The CDR3 region has the DNA TGTGCCAGCACCCAAGCGGGGGGGTGGAATGAAAAACTGTTTTTT. This chain links TRBV7-9 with TRBJ1-4; D possibly corresponds to TRBD1 (5 bases). The V end was cut by 7 bases, the J end by 5 bases, with 17 bases between. The CDR3 sequence is 15 residues long. CDR1 and CDR2 (germline): SEHNR, FQNEAQ (reference sequence). The full variable domain, rest sourced from reference TRBV7-9 and TRBJ1-4, is DTGVSQNPRHKITKRGQNVTFRCDPISEHNRLYWYRQTLGQGPEFLTYFQNEAQLEKSRLLSDRFSAERPKGSFSTLEIQRTEQGDSAMYLCASTQAGGWNEKLFFGSGTQLSVL.

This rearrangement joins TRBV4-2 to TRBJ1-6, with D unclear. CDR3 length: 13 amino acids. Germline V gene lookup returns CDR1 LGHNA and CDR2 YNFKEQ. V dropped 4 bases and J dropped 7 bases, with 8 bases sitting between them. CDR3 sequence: CASSPATNSPLHF. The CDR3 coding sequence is TGTGCCAGCAGCCCAGCGACCAATTCACCCCTCCACTTT.

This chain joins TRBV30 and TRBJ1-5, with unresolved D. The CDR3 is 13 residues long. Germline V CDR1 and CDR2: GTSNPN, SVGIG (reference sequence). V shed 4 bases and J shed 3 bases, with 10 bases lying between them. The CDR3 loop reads CAWTMSLNQPQHF. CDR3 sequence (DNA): TGTGCCTGGACAATGTCTCTCAATCAGCCCCAGCATTTT. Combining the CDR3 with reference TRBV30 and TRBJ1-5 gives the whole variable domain SQTIHQWPATLVQPVGSPLSLECTVEGTSNPNLYWYRQAAGRGLQLLFYSVGIGQISSEVPQNLSASRPQDRQFILSSKKLLLSDSGFYLCAWTMSLNQPQHFGDGTRLSIL.

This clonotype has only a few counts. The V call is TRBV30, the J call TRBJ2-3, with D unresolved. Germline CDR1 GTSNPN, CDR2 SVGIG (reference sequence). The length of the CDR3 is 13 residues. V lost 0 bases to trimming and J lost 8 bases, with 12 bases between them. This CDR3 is CAWSVQPGGTQYF. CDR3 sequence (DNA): TGTGCCTGGAGTGTTCAACCCGGCGGTACGCAGTATTTT.

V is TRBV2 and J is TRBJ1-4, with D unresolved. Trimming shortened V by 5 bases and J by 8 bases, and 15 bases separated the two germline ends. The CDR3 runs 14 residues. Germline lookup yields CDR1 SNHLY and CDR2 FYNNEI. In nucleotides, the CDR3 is TGTGCCAGCAGTCCAACCCATACTGGGGAAAAACTGTTTTTT. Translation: CASSPTHTGEKLFF.

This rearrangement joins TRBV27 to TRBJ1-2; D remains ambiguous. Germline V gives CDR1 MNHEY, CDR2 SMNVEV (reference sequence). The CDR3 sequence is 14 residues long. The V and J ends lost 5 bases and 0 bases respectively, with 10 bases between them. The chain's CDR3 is CASSQGIANYGYTF. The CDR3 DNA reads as TGTGCCAGCAGTCAAGGGATAGCTAACTATGGCTACACCTTC.

The CDR3 spells CASSLIGGSGYNEQFF. In DNA, the CDR3 is TGTGCCAGCAGCTTAATAGGCGGGAGTGGATACAATGAGCAGTTCTTC. This rearrangement joins TRBV7-6 to TRBJ2-1; 7 positions agree with TRBD2. Germline V gene data show CDR1 as SGHVS and CDR2 as FNYEAQ. The V gene end was trimmed by 2 bases and the J gene end by 4 bases; junction bases not matched to a gene: 8. This CDR3 has 16 amino acids.

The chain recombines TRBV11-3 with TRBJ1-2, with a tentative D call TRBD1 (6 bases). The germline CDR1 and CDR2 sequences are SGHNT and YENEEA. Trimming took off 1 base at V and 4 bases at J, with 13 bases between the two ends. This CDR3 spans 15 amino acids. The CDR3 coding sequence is TGTGCCAGCAGCTTAGGACAGGAGGGTAGCTATGGCTACACCTTC. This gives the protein CASSLGQEGSYGYTF.

CDR3 sequence: CAISDSPYEQYF. The CDR3 DNA reads TGTGCCATCAGTGACTCTCCCTACGAGCAGTACTTC. This chain uses TRBV10-3 with TRBJ2-7; D remains ambiguous. The germline V and J ends were trimmed by 3 bases and 2 bases, with 5 bases remaining between them. Germline CDR1 and CDR2: ENHRY and SYGVKD. This CDR3 is built from 12 residues.

DNA of the CDR3: TGTGCCACCAGTGATCCAGGAACAGGAGGCTTCGTCTATGGCTACACCTTC. It encodes CATSDPGTGGFVYGYTF. This chain links TRBV24-1 with TRBJ1-2, with a possible D match to TRBD1 (5 bases). CDR3 length: 17 amino acids. The V gene lost 3 bases and the J gene lost 4 bases, with 20 bases spanning the gap. The germline V gene has CDR1 KGHDR and CDR2 SFDVKD.

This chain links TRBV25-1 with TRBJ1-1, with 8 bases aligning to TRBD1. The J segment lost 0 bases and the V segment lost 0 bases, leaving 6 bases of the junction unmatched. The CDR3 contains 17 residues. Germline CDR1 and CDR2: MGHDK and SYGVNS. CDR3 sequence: CASSEYFQGAVNTEAFF. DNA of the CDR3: TGTGCCAGCAGTGAATATTTCCAGGGGGCGGTGAACACTGAAGCTTTCTTT.

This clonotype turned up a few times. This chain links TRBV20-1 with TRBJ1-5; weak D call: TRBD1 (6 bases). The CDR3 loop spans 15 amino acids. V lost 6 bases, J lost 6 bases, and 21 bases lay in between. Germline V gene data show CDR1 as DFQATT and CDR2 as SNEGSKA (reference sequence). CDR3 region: CSAKQGLDGGQPQHF. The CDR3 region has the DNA TGCAGTGCAAAACAGGGTTTAGACGGCGGTCAGCCCCAGCATTTT.

CDR3 loop: CASSIHPSGRMNTEAFF. The CDR3 DNA is TGTGCCAGTAGTATCCACCCCTCGGGGCGCATGAACACTGAAGCTTTCTTT. J is TRBJ1-1 and V is TRBV19; TRBD1 might be the D (5 bases). Germline assignment: CDR1 LNHDA and CDR2 SQIVND (reference sequence). Trimming removed 3 bases at V and 0 bases at J, with 17 bases between. The CDR3 contains 17 residues.

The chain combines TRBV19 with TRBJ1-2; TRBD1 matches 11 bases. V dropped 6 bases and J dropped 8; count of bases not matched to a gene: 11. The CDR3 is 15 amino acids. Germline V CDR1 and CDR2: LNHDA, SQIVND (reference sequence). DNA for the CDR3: TGTGCCAGTAGGCCTGACGGGACAGGGGGTTACGGCTACACCTTC. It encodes CASRPDGTGGYGYTF.

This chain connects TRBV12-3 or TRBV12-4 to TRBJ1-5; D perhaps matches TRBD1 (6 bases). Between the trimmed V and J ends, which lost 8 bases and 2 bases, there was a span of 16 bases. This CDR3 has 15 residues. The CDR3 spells CASRSGGGGNQPQHF. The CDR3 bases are TGTGCCAGCCGCTCCGGAGGGGGGGGCAATCAGCCCCAGCATTTT.

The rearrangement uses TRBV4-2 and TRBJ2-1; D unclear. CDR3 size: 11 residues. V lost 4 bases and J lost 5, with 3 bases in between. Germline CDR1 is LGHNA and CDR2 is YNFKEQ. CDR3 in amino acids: CASSLNNEQFF. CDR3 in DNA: TGTGCCAGCAGCCTTAACAATGAGCAGTTCTTC.

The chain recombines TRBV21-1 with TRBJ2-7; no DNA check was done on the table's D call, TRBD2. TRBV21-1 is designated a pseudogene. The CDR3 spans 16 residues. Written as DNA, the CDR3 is TGTGCCAGCAGCAAAAGAGTCCGGGGGTGCTCCTACGAGCAGTACTTC. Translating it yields CASSKRVRGCSYEQYF.

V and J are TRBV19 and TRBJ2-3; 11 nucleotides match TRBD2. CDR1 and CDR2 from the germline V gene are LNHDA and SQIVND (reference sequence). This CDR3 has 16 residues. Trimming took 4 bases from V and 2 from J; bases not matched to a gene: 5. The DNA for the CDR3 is TGTGCCAGTAGTAAACGGACTAGCGGGCTCACAGATACGCAGTATTTT. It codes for CASSKRTSGLTDTQYF.

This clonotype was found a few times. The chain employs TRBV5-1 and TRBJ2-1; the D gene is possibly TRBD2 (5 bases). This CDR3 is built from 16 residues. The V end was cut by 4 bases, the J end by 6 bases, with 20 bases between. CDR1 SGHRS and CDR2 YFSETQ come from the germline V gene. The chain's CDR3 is CASSAQLGGYTNEQFF. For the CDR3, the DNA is TGCGCCAGCAGCGCTCAACTAGGCGGGTACACCAATGAGCAGTTCTTC.

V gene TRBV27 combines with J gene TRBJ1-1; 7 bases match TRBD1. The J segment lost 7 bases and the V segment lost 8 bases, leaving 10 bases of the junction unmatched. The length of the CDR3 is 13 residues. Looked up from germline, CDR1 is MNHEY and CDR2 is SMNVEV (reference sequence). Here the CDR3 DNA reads TGTGCCAGCTGGACCCCGGACAGGCATGAAGCTTTCTTT. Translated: CASWTPDRHEAFF.

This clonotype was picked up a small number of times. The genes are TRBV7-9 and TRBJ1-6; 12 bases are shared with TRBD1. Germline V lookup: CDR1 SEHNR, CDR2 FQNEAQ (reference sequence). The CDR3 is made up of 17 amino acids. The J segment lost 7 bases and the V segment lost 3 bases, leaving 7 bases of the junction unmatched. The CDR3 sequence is CASSLGQGAKGNSPLHF. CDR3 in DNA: TGTGCCAGCAGCTTGGGACAGGGGGCGAAAGGGAATTCACCCCTCCACTTT.

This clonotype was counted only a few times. The CDR3 nucleotides read TGTGCCAGCAGCTCACCCTGGGGGCTGAACACTGAAGCTTTCTTT. Protein sequence: CASSSPWGLNTEAFF. The chain uses TRBV11-2 and TRBJ1-1, with a weak D call TRBD1 (6 bases). Per germline, CDR1 SGHAT and CDR2 FQNNGV. This CDR3 is 15 amino acids long. The V end was cut by 4 bases, the J end by 0 bases, with 12 bases between.

The CDR3: CASSLRGQPQHF. The CDR3 DNA is TGTGCCAGCAGTCTGAGGGGTCAGCCCCAGCATTTT. The gene calls are TRBV7-2 and TRBJ1-5, with a possible D match to TRBD1 (5 bases). The CDR3 extends over 12 amino acids. Looked up from germline, CDR1 is SGHTA and CDR2 is FQGNSA. V lost 6 bases and J lost 6, with 9 bases in between.